Each of the 20 T cell receptor beta chains below was sequenced from the same sample in a study of blood T cell repertoires in COVID-19. Libraries were prepared by immunoSEQ multiplex PCR; TCRdb keeps only in-frame clonotypes and omits some of them. The sample records about 220,000 clones, around 81% being singletons. The sequencing input was peripheral blood. These receptor sequences come from a woman aged 55-69 years with acute or convalescent COVID-19.

The chain links TRBV6-5 to TRBJ1-2, with D perhaps TRBD1 (6 bases). V was clipped by 8 bases and J by 0 bases, with 13 bases between them. Germline CDR1 and CDR2: MNHEY and SVGAGI. CDR3 length equals 14 residues. The CDR3 here is CASRTGPTNYGYTF. CDR3 nucleotide sequence: TGTGCCAGCCGAACAGGGCCTACTAACTATGGCTACACCTTC.

V is TRBV4-2 and J is TRBJ2-6; the match to TRBD2 covers 10 bases. V was pared by 0 bases and J by 0 bases, with 8 bases of the junction left unmatched. Per germline, CDR1 LGHNA and CDR2 YNFKEQ. The CDR3 loop spans 20 amino acids. CDR3 sequence reads: CASSQEVAGGRYSGANVLTF. The CDR3 region has the DNA TGTGCCAGCAGCCAAGAGGTAGCGGGGGGACGATACTCTGGGGCCAACGTCCTGACTTTC.

The chain carries TRBV11-2 and TRBJ2-1; D gene unclear. V was shortened by 5 bases and J by 10 bases, with 12 bases between the two germline ends. Germline V lookup: CDR1 SGHAT, CDR2 FQNNGV. This CDR3 is 12 amino acids long. CDR3 nucleotide sequence: TGTGCCAGCAGCACCCTTTCGAGCGAGCAGTTCTTC. This encodes CASSTLSSEQFF.

V usage is TRBV28 and J usage is TRBJ2-2; 12 nucleotides match TRBD2. The V and J ends lost 4 bases and 3 bases, in that order; junction bases with no gene match: 3. Germline CDR1 MDHEN, CDR2 SYDVKM. This CDR3 contains 16 residues. CDR3 nucleotide sequence: TGTGCCAGCAGTTCCGGACTAGCGGGGTACACCGGGGAGCTGTTTTTT. Encoded protein: CASSSGLAGYTGELFF.

The chain joins TRBV3-1 (or the pseudogene TRBV3-2) to TRBJ2-5; 9 bases map to TRBD2. The CDR3 runs 13 residues. Germline assignment: CDR1 LGHDT and CDR2 YNNKEL (reference sequence). After removal of 4 bases from V and 5 bases from J, the junction contained 2 bases not matched to a gene. CDR3 nucleotides: TGTGCCAGCAGCCCGGGACTAGCTGAGACCCAGTACTTC. The encoded protein is CASSPGLAETQYF.

This sequence joins TRBV19 and TRBJ2-2; D is uncertain. The CDR3 covers 17 residues. Trimming cost V 4 bases and J 5 bases, with 20 bases left between them. Per germline, CDR1 LNHDA and CDR2 SQIVND (reference sequence). CDR3 nucleotide sequence: TGTGCCAGTAGTAGCCTTCCGCGGCAGTTCGGGACCGGGGAGCTGTTTTTT. Its translation is CASSSLPRQFGTGELFF.

This clone appeared a few times. The chain couples TRBV5-1 to TRBJ1-1; TRBD1 matches at 8 bases. From germline, CDR1 is SGHRS and CDR2 YFSETQ. J was trimmed by 1 base and V by 4 bases; bases with no gene match: 6. The CDR3 runs to 15 residues. The CDR3 sequence is CASSKGTGSNTEAFF. CDR3 in DNA: TGCGCCAGCAGCAAAGGGACAGGATCGAACACTGAAGCTTTCTTT. Variable domain in full (rest from reference TRBV5-1 and TRBJ1-1): KAGVTQTPRYLIKTRGQQVTLSCSPISGHRSVSWYQQTPGQGLQFLFEYFSETQRNKGNFPGRFSGRQFSNSRSEMNVSTLELGDSALYLCASSKGTGSNTEAFFGQGTRLTVV.

The rearrangement joins TRBV4-2 to TRBJ1-2; perhaps TRBD1 as D (6 bases). The CDR3 runs to 15 residues. Trimming stripped 2 bases from V and 4 bases from J, with 14 bases between. CDR1 is LGHNA, CDR2 YNFKEQ, per germline. The CDR3 region has the DNA TGTGCCAGCAGCCAAAATACAGGGTCTGGCTATGGCTACACCTTC. Its translation is CASSQNTGSGYGYTF.

This clone was detected only a few times. CDR3 amino acids: CASSPTVRQGASPIEAFF. CDR3 nucleotides: TGTGCCAGCAGTCCAACCGTTCGACAGGGGGCATCCCCAATTGAAGCTTTCTTT. The chain is built from TRBV28 and TRBJ1-1; 10 bases match TRBD1. This CDR3 has 18 residues. Germline loops: CDR1 MDHEN, CDR2 SYDVKM. V shed 5 bases, J shed 7 bases, and the junction held 19 bases outside the gene matches.

The rearrangement uses TRBV30 and TRBJ1-1; possible D gene TRBD1, 5 bases. V lost 4 bases, J lost 4 bases, and 10 bases lay in between. This CDR3 comprises 12 residues. Germline V gene sequence: CDR1 GTSNPN, CDR2 SVGIG (reference sequence). The DNA of the CDR3 is TGTGCCTGGATTCAGGGTCGCACTGAAGCTTTCTTT. It yields the protein CAWIQGRTEAFF.

This rearrangement joins TRBV20-1 to TRBJ1-2, with TRBD1 as a possible D gene (6 bases). The CDR3 loop spans 14 amino acids. Trimming removed 3 bases at V and 0 bases at J, with 11 bases between. Germline CDR1 reads DFQATT; CDR2 reads SNEGSKA (reference sequence). In DNA, the CDR3 is TGCAGTGCTAGTCCCGGACAGTCTAACTATGGCTACACCTTC. Amino acids: CSASPGQSNYGYTF.

The chain couples TRBV13 to TRBJ1-4, with 8 bases fitting TRBD1. The V and J ends lost 5 bases and 6 bases, in that order; junction bases with no gene match: 8. CDR3 length: 15 residues. CDR1 PRHDT and CDR2 FYEKMQ come from the germline V gene (reference sequence). CDR3 in DNA: TGTGCCAGCAGCAAGAGACAGGGGCGGGATGAAAAACTGTTTTTT. This gives the protein CASSKRQGRDEKLFF.

This chain connects TRBV3-1 (or the pseudogene TRBV3-2) to TRBJ2-1; 13 bases are shared with TRBD2. V trimming: 3 bases; J trimming: 5 bases; junction bases outside the gene matches: 1. The CDR3 loop spans 15 amino acids. Germline V lookup: CDR1 LGHDT, CDR2 YNNKEL (reference sequence). The CDR3 loop is CASSQGLAGHNEQFF. In DNA, the CDR3 is TGTGCCAGCAGCCAGGGACTAGCGGGACACAATGAGCAGTTCTTC.

The CDR3 loop is CAWSVRIGGGGPGELFF. CDR3 sequence (DNA): TGTGCCTGGAGTGTACGGATCGGCGGGGGGGGCCCCGGGGAGCTGTTTTTT. The chain employs TRBV30 and TRBJ2-2; 9 nucleotides line up with TRBD2. The germline V gene encodes CDR1 GTSNPN and CDR2 SVGIG (reference sequence). The CDR3 runs to 17 residues. With 0 bases clipped from V and 6 bases from J, the junction kept 11 bases outside the gene matches.

The CDR3 DNA is TGTGCCAGCAGTTACCGACAGGGTGGCACTGAAGCTTTCTTT. Translated, it gives CASSYRQGGTEAFF. The chain employs TRBV9 and TRBJ1-1, with TRBD1 matching 7 bases. This CDR3 contains 14 residues. Per the germline V gene, CDR1 is SGDLS and CDR2 is YYNGEE. The ends lost 5 bases at V and 4 bases at J; junction bases unmatched: 8.

The CDR3 is CASSQSPSGYTF. The CDR3 DNA reads TGTGCCAGCAGCCAGTCGCCAAGCGGCTACACCTTC. The rearrangement links TRBV3-1 (or the pseudogene TRBV3-2) to TRBJ1-2; D gene ambiguous. The ends were cut back, 3 bases at V and 8 bases at J, with 10 bases in the middle. From germline, CDR1 is LGHDT and CDR2 YNNKEL (reference sequence). The CDR3 has 12 residues.

CDR3 in DNA: TGTGCCAGCGGCACACGGACTGGCAATGAGCAGTTCTTC. It encodes CASGTRTGNEQFF. V usage is TRBV7-2 and J usage is TRBJ2-1; tentatively, D is TRBD2 (5 bases). CDR1 SGHTA and CDR2 FQGNSA come from the germline V gene. The CDR3 consists of 13 residues. V lost 8 bases and J 6 bases, leaving 14 bases between the germline ends.

The chain carries TRBV4-1 and TRBJ1-1, with D possibly matching TRBD1 (5 bases). Trimming took 1 base from V and 9 from J, leaving 15 bases between them. The CDR3 has 14 amino acids. Germline values: CDR1 MGHRA, CDR2 YSYEKL. The CDR3 coding sequence is TGCGCCAGCAGCCAAGGACTAGGGGTTAGGAAAGCTTTCTTT. It encodes CASSQGLGVRKAFF.

The V gene is TRBV7-2, the J gene TRBJ2-7, with 9 bases lining up with TRBD1. J was trimmed by 6 bases and V by 5 bases; bases with no gene match: 8. Germline V lookup: CDR1 SGHTA, CDR2 FQGNSA. The CDR3 is 14 residues long. This CDR3 reads CASSPFGTGLEQYF. The DNA of the CDR3 is TGTGCCAGCAGCCCCTTCGGGACAGGGCTCGAGCAGTACTTC.

The rearrangement joins TRBV7-2 to TRBJ2-2; D ambiguous. This CDR3 is 13 amino acids long. V lost 0 bases, J lost 6 bases, and 5 bases lay in between. CDR1 SGHTA and CDR2 FQGNSA come from the germline V gene. CDR3 in DNA: TGTGCCAGCAGCTTAGCTGTCTCCGGGGAGCTGTTTTTT. This gives the protein CASSLAVSGELFF. Full variable domain (remainder filled in from reference TRBV7-2 and TRBJ2-2): GAGVSQSPSNKVTEKGKDVELRCDPISGHTALYWYRQSLGQGLEFLIYFQGNSAPDKSGLPSDRFSAERTGGSVSTLTIQRTQQEDSAVYLCASSLAVSGELFFGEGSRLTVL.